Listed here is a single T cell receptor beta chain. Its specificity is not known. Individually, cDNA molecules had unique molecular identifiers attached to them. TCRdb called the 5' RACE reads again in MiXCR, with one record for every CDR3 protein. The data show 90,000 to 130,000 distinct CDR3 sequences, around 12% seen once. This record comes from a study of early T cells in non-severe SARS-CoV-2 infection. The overall study: Sequencing used unsorted whole-blood bulk RNA, so chains lack pairing.

Study-wide results and limits: The study's VDJdb matching favored anti-spike CD8 responses and missed private and CD4 specificities.

Germline loops: CDR1 MDHEN, CDR2 SYDVKM. There are 15 residues in the CDR3. V trimming: 5 bases; J trimming: 0 bases; junction bases outside the gene matches: 5. V and J are TRBV28 and TRBJ1-1; TRBD1 matches 8 bases. This specimen consisted of whole blood, obtained at baseline. This receptor was taken from an adult who was a healthcare worker with PCR-confirmed SARS-CoV-2 infection or an uninfected control (not recorded which). CDR3 amino acids: CASSPRGQVNTEAFF. CDR3 DNA sequence: TGTGCCAGCAGTCCGCGGGGACAGGTGAACACTGAAGCTTTCTTT.